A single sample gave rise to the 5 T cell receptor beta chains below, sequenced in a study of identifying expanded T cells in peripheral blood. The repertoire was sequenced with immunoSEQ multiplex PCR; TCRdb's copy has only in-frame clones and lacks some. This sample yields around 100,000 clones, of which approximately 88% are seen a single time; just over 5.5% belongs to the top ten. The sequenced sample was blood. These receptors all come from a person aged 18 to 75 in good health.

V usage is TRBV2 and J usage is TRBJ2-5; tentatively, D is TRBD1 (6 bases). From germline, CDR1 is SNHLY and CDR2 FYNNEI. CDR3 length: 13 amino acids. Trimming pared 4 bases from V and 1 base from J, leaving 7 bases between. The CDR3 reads CASSGTAQETQYF. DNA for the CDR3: TGTGCCAGCAGTGGGACAGCCCAAGAGACCCAGTACTTC. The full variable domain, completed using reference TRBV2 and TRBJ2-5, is EPEVTQTPSHQVTQMGQEVILRCVPISNHLYFYWYRQILGQKVEFLVSFYNNEISEKSEIFDDQFSVERPDGSNFTLKIRSTKLEDSAMYFCASSGTAQETQYFGPGTRLLVL.

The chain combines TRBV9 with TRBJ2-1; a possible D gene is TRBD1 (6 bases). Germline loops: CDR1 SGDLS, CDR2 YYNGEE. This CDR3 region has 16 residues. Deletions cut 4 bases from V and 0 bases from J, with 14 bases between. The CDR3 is CASSPKQGSSYNEQFF. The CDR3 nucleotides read TGTGCCAGCAGCCCTAAACAGGGTAGCTCCTACAATGAGCAGTTCTTC.

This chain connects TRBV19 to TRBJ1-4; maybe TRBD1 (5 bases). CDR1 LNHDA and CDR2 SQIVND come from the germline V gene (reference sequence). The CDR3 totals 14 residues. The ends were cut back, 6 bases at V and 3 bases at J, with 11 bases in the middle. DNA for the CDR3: TGTGCCAGTAGCTGGGGGGGAGCTAATGAAAAACTGTTTTTT. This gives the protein CASSWGGANEKLFF.

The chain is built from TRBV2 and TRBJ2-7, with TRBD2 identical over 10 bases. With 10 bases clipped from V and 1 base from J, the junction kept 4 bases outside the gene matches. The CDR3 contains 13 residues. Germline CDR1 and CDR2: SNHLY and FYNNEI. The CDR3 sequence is CATTSGPSYEQYF. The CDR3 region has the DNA TGTGCCACGACTAGCGGGCCTTCCTACGAGCAGTACTTC. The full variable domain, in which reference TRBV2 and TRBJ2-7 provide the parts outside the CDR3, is EPEVTQTPSHQVTQMGQEVILRCVPISNHLYFYWYRQILGQKVEFLVSFYNNEISEKSEIFDDQFSVERPDGSNFTLKIRSTKLEDSAMYFCATTSGPSYEQYFGPGTRLTVT.

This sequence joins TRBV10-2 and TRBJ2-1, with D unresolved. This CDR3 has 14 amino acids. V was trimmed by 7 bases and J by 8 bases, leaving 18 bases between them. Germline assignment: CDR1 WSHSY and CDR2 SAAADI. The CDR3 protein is CASTPQAYFDEQFF. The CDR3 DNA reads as TGCGCCAGCACTCCCCAGGCCTACTTCGATGAGCAGTTCTTC.